A selection of T cell receptor beta chains follows, all from one sample in a study of cytomegalovirus exposure and HLA in healthy donors. The assay was immunoSEQ multiplex PCR, and TCRdb's table has in-frame clones only and misses some. The repertoire holds fewer than 250,000 clones, with just under 75% as singletons. The material sequenced was PBMCs. All receptors come from a man aged 30 to 45 in good health and CMV-seropositive. The CDR3 runs from the conserved cysteine through the conserved F or W. The D gene is left open where the match is weak. The size of a clone is reported for some rows only, either as once, few or many, or as a class for expanded clones.

j_gene | abundance | d_gene | v_gene | CDR3nt | CDR3aa
TRBJ2-5 | . | . | TRBV6-1 | TGTGCCAGCAGTGAACCGGGAGCGCCGACCCGGGAGACCCAGTACTTC | CASSEPGAPTRETQYF
TRBJ2-5 | few | TRBD1 | TRBV4-2 | TGTGCCAGCAGGCCCGGGACAGGGGCGGGAGAGACCCAGTACTTC | CASRPGTGAGETQYF
TRBJ2-1 | . | TRBD2 | TRBV5-1 | TGCGCCAGCAGCTTGGGTACGGGAGGGCCCGATGAGCAGTTCTTC | CASSLGTGGPDEQFF
TRBJ2-3 | . | . | TRBV9 | TGTGCCAGCAGCCAGGCCGGGACTAGCACAGATACGCAGTATTTT | CASSQAGTSTDTQYF
TRBJ2-1 | . | TRBD2 | TRBV7-9 | TGTTCCAGCAGCTTAAAAGCGGGAGGGCGGAATGAGCAGTTCTTC | CSSSLKAGGRNEQFF
TRBJ1-1 | . | . | TRBV11-2 | TGTGCCAGCAGCTTATACGCCCCCAGGGCGGAAGGGGCTTTCTTT | CASSLYAPRAEGAFF
TRBJ2-7 | few | TRBD2 | TRBV25-1 | TGTGCCAGCAGTGCCCTGGGGGGGAGTTACTACGAGCAGTACTTC | CASSALGGSYYEQYF
TRBJ2-7 | . | TRBD1 | TRBV29-1 | TGCAGCGCCGTGGGACAGTTTATTTTCGAGCAGTACTTC | CSAVGQFIFEQYF
TRBJ2-3 | . | TRBD1 | TRBV30 | TGTGCCTGGAGTGTACAGGGGGCTGTTACGCAGTATTTT | CAWSVQGAVTQYF
TRBJ1-5 | . | TRBD1 | TRBV18 | TGTGCCAGCTCACGTACAGGGGGAAGCAATCAGCCCCAGCATTTT | CASSRTGGSNQPQHF
TRBJ1-1 | . | . | TRBV9 | TGTGCCAGCAGCAAACGCTCTCAGGGGACGAGGCTGAACACTGAAGCTTTCTTT | CASSKRSQGTRLNTEAFF
TRBJ1-2 | . | . | TRBV7-9 | TGTGCCAGCAGCTACCCCCGGCGGGGGGCCCGTGGCTACACCTTC | CASSYPRRGARGYTF
TRBJ2-5 | . | . | TRBV4-2 | TGTGCCAGCAGCCAAGGGGATCAACAGGGACGGGGAGAGACCCAGTACTTC | CASSQGDQQGRGETQYF
TRBJ1-3 | . | . | TRBV11-2 | TGTGCCAGCAGCACACAGTTAAGCTCTGGAAACACCATATATTTT | CASSTQLSSGNTIYF
TRBJ2-5 | . | . | TRBV9 | TGTGTCAGCAGTCCCTTGGGGCGCGGAGAGACCCAGTACTTC | CVSSPLGRGETQYF
TRBJ1-1 | . | . | TRBV5-1 | TGCGCCAGCCTCGAGGGGGGGGCGAACACTGAAGCTTTCTTT | CASLEGGANTEAFF
TRBJ2-5 | . | TRBD1 | TRBV7-2 | TGTGCCAGCAGCCCAGGACAGGGGCGAGAGACCCAGTACTTC | CASSPGQGRETQYF
TRBJ1-4 | . | TRBD1 | TRBV28 | TGTGCCAGCAGTGCACGGGACAGTGCCTTTTCGGGTGAAAAACTGTTTTTT | CASSARDSAFSGEKLFF
TRBJ1-1 | . | . | TRBV7-3 | TGTGCCAGCAGCTTAATCGTCGGGACTGAAGCTTTCTTT | CASSLIVGTEAFF